This T cell receptor (beta chain) is drawn from a study of CD8 T cells in ankylosing spondylitis. Points from the study as a whole: Existing reports had already noted some motif variants in reactive arthritis synovial fluid and blood. In ankylosing spondylitis blood, a motif of seven to nine highly homologous TCR beta variants appeared characteristic.

TCRdb reanalysed the 5' RACE reads using MiXCR and keeps one entry per CDR3 protein. The sample lists a few hundred thousand distinct CDR3 sequences; around 20% were seen once. About this clonotype: As yet, its antigen is unknown.

Sequencing used blood, either unsorted or a sorted T cell fraction (not recorded which). The source is a male donor with ankylosing spondylitis.

CDR3 residues: CASSLGIDRGNQPQHF. The DNA of the CDR3 is TGTGCCAGCAGTTTAGGAATAGACAGGGGAAATCAGCCCCAGCATTTT. The rearrangement joins TRBV12-3 or TRBV12-4 to TRBJ1-5, with 8 bases matching TRBD1. This CDR3 region has 16 residues. J gave up 4 bases and V 1 base, and 6 bases lay outside the gene matches.